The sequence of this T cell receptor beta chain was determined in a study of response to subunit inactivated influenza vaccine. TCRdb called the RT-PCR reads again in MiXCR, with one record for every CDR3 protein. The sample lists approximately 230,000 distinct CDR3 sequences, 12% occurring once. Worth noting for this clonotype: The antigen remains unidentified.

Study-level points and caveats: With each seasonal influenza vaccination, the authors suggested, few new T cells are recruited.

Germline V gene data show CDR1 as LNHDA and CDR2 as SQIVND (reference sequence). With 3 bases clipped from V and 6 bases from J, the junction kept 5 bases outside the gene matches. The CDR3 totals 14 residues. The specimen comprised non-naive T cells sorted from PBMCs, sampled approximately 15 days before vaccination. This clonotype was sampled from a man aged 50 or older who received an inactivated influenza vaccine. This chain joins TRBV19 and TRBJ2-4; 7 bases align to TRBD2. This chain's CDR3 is CASSMGGRGNIQYF. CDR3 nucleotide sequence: TGTGCCAGTAGTATGGGGGGGAGGGGAAACATTCAGTACTTC.